The TCR beta chain described here comes from a study of radiation and T cells in renal cell carcinoma. Study overall: Nephrectomy followed 15 Gy stereotactic body radiation by 4 weeks.

Study-wide points: Top tumor clonotypes rose in blood 2 weeks post-radiation, then contracted.

As for this clone: Its antigen is unknown.

Profiling relied on immunoSEQ multiplex PCR, and the TCRdb table lists in-frame clones only, not all of them. The sample yields 130,000 or so clones, around 78% seen once. The time point was: baseline pretreatment blood. Treatment noted: 15 Gy SBRT to primary tumor, nephrectomy 4 weeks later. After SBRT, blood was collected at 2 and 4 weeks, plus baseline. Deletions cut 1 base from V and 4 bases from J, with 10 bases between. The CDR3 is made up of 14 amino acids. CDR1 is MNHNS and CDR2 is SASEGT in the germline V gene. This sample comprised blood, obtained from a patient whose treatment included radiotherapy and nephrectomy. This TCR was sampled from a woman between 50 and 59 years old with renal cell carcinoma. The V and J genes are TRBV6-1 and TRBJ1-1; D is unresolved. CDR3 residues: CASSEVAEATEAFF. DNA for the CDR3: TGTGCCAGCAGTGAAGTCGCGGAGGCCACTGAAGCTTTCTTT.